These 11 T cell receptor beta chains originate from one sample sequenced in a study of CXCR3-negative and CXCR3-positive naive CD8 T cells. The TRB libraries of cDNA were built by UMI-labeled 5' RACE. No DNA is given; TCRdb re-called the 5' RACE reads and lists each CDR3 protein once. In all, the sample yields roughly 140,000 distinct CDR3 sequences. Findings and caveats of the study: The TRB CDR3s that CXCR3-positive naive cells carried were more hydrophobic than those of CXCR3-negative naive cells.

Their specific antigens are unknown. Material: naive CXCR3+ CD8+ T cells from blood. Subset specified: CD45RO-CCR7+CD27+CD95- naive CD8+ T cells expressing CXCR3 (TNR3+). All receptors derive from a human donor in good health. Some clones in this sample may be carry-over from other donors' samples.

CDR3: CASSQVAGLAIQYF. The chain is built from TRBV4-1 and TRBJ2-4; TCRdb's D call of TRBD2 is untestable without DNA. The CDR3 spans 14 residues. In germline, CDR1 is MGHRA, CDR2 YSYEKL.

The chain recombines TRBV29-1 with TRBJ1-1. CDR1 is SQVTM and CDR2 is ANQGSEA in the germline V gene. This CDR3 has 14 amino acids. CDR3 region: CSVASYTLSTEAFF.

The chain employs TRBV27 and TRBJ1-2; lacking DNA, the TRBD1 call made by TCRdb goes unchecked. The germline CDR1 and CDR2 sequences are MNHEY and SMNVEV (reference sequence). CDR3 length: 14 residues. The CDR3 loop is CASSLSPGNKGYTF.

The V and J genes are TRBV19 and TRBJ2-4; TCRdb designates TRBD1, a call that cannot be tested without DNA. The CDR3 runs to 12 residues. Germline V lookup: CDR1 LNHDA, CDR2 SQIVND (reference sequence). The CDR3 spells CASSERTGNQYF. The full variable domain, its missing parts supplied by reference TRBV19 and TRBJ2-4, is DGGITQSPKYLFRKEGQNVTLSCEQNLNHDAMYWYRQDPGQGLRLIYYSQIVNDFQKGDIAEGYSVSREKKESFPLTVTSAQKNPTAFYLCASSERTGNQYFGAGTRLSVL.

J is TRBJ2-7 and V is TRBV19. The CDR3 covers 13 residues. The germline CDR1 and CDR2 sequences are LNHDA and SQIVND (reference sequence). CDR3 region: CASSNGGGYEQYF.

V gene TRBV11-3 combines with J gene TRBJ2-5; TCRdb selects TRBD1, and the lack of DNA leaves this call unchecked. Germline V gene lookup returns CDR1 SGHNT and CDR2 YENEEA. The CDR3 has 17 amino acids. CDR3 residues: CASSPRGEGLAQETQYF.

The CDR3 is CASSQDGNHGANVLTF. The chain recombines TRBV4-2 with TRBJ2-6; TCRdb designates TRBD1, a call that cannot be tested without DNA. CDR3 length: 16 amino acids. Germline V gene sequence: CDR1 LGHNA, CDR2 YNFKEQ.

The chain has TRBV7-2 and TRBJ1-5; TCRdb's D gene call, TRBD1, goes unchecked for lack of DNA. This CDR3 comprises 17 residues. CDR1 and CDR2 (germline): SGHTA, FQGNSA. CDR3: CASGDPIPPFGNQPQHF.

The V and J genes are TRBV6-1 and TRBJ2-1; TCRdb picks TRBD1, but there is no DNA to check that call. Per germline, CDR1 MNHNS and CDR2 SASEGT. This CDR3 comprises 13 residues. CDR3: CASRSGRYNEQFF.

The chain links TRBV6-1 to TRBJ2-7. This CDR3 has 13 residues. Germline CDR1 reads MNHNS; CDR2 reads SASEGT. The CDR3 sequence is CASSEGLPYEQYF.

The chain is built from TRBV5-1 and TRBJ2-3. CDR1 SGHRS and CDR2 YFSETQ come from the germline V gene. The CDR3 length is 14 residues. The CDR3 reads CASSLEVGTDTQYF.